These 26 T cell receptor beta chains originate from one sample sequenced in a study of radiotherapy plus CTLA-4 blockade in lung cancer. TCRdb's copy holds only in-frame clones and misses some; the assay was immunoSEQ multiplex PCR. Of some 73,000 clones in the sample, more than 60% were seen once. The specimen was peripheral blood, collected from a patient treated with radiotherapy plus ipilimumab. The receptors were sampled from a human donor with non-small cell lung cancer whose response to radiotherapy plus ipilimumab could not be evaluated. Some clones in this sample may be carry-over from other donors' samples.

This clone was seen a handful of times. The chain has TRBV5-4 and TRBJ1-3; possibly TRBD1 for D (5 bases). The CDR3 has 15 amino acids. Per the germline V gene, CDR1 is SGHNT and CDR2 is YYREEE (reference sequence). The V end was cut by 0 bases, the J end by 2 bases, with 9 bases between. Here the CDR3 DNA reads TGTGCCAGCAGCTTGGGAGGGACTGCTGGAAACACCATATATTTT. Its translation: CASSLGGTAGNTIYF.

This clone was counted between two and nine times. This sequence joins TRBV5-4 and TRBJ2-3; 11 positions agree with TRBD2. This CDR3 is 16 amino acids long. Germline CDR1 and CDR2: SGHNT and YYREEE (reference sequence). The junction had 4 bases not matched to a gene; V was cut back by 2 bases and J by 2 bases. In DNA, the CDR3 is TGTGCCAGCAGCTTCGGGGGACTAGCGGTCACAGATACGCAGTATTTT. Amino acids: CASSFGGLAVTDTQYF.

This rearrangement joins TRBV7-9 to TRBJ1-4, with D possibly TRBD1 on 5 matching bases. V was trimmed by 0 bases and J by 3 bases, leaving 11 bases between them. Looked up from germline, CDR1 is SEHNR and CDR2 is FQNEAQ (reference sequence). This CDR3 has 16 residues. This CDR3 is CASSLAGQGPNEKLFF. Here the CDR3 DNA reads TGTGCCAGCAGCTTAGCTGGCCAGGGCCCTAATGAAAAACTGTTTTTT.

This clone has a handful of counts. This chain links TRBV4-2 with TRBJ2-1; TRBD2 is a possible D gene (5 bases). Germline-derived CDR1 and CDR2 are LGHNA and YNFKEQ. The V gene lost 4 bases and the J gene lost 8 bases, with 15 bases spanning the gap. This CDR3 region has 14 residues. The CDR3: CASSPPLRTDEQFF. CDR3 sequence (DNA): TGTGCCAGCAGCCCTCCCCTCAGGACTGATGAGCAGTTCTTC.

The chain couples TRBV15 to TRBJ2-1; 7 nucleotides line up with TRBD1. Germline trimming cut 3 bases from V and 10 bases from J; bases unmatched to any gene: 0. This CDR3 has 11 amino acids. CDR1 is LNHNV, CDR2 YYDKDF, per germline (reference sequence). Written as DNA, the CDR3 is TGTGCCACCAGCAGGACAGGGGAGCAGTTCTTC. This encodes CATSRTGEQFF.

This chain connects TRBV5-1 to TRBJ1-3; D is uncertain. Deletions cut 2 bases from V and 0 bases from J, with 6 bases between. There are 14 residues in the CDR3. The germline V gene has CDR1 SGHRS and CDR2 YFSETQ. The CDR3 loop reads CASSLSVSGNTIYF. The CDR3 DNA follows: TGCGCCAGCAGCTTATCTGTCTCTGGAAACACCATATATTTT.

The chain employs TRBV5-1 and TRBJ1-4; TRBD1 matches 8 bases. With 0 bases clipped from V and 2 bases from J, the junction kept 6 bases outside the gene matches. CDR3 size: 17 residues. Germline values: CDR1 SGHRS, CDR2 YFSETQ. CDR3 sequence reads: CASSLGTGSVTNEKLFF. In DNA, the CDR3 is TGCGCCAGCAGCTTGGGGACAGGGTCTGTCACTAATGAAAAACTGTTTTTT. Variable domain in full (rest from reference TRBV5-1 and TRBJ1-4): KAGVTQTPRYLIKTRGQQVTLSCSPISGHRSVSWYQQTPGQGLQFLFEYFSETQRNKGNFPGRFSGRQFSNSRSEMNVSTLELGDSALYLCASSLGTGSVTNEKLFFGSGTQLSVL.

V and J are TRBV7-2 and TRBJ2-5; 11 nucleotides match TRBD1. The CDR3 spans 14 residues. Unmatched junction bases numbered 3, after V lost 0 bases and J lost 9 bases. Germline V gene lookup returns CDR1 SGHTA and CDR2 FQGNSA. The CDR3 sequence is CASSLAGTGGAQYF. The CDR3 DNA sequence: TGTGCCAGCAGCTTAGCAGGGACAGGGGGGGCCCAGTACTTC. Together with reference TRBV7-2 and TRBJ2-5, the CDR3 gives the full variable domain: GAGVSQSPSNKVTEKGKDVELRCDPISGHTALYWYRQSLGQGLEFLIYFQGNSAPDKSGLPSDRFSAERTGGSVSTLTIQRTQQEDSAVYLCASSLAGTGGAQYFGPGTRLLVL.

This clone rates as medium-sized. This chain joins TRBV16 and TRBJ1-2; no clear D. With 8 bases removed from V and 6 bases from J, the gap between germline ends came to 16 bases. The CDR3 contains 13 residues. Looked up from germline, CDR1 is KGHSY and CDR2 is FQNENV. The CDR3 sequence: CASFSPEVDGYTF. In DNA form, the CDR3 reads TGTGCCAGCTTCTCGCCGGAGGTGGATGGCTACACCTTC.

This rearrangement joins TRBV5-1 to TRBJ1-3; D gene unclear. From germline, CDR1 is SGHRS and CDR2 YFSETQ. The ends were cut back, 1 base at V and 0 bases at J, with 5 bases in the middle. The CDR3 spans 14 residues. CDR3 DNA: TGCGCCAGCAGCTTGCCGAGCTCTGGAAACACCATATATTTT. Protein sequence: CASSLPSSGNTIYF.

This clone was picked up a small number of times. The V call is TRBV6-5, the J call TRBJ2-7, with TRBD1 identical over 7 bases. Germline V gene data show CDR1 as MNHEY and CDR2 as SVGAGI. Losses at the gene ends were 5 bases for V and 2 bases for J; bases not matched to a gene: 6. CDR3 length: 14 residues. CDR3 in amino acids: CASSRGGTAYEQYF. CDR3 sequence (DNA): TGTGCCAGCAGTAGGGGTGGGACAGCCTACGAGCAGTACTTC.

The chain joins TRBV4-2 to TRBJ2-7; D is unclear. Germline values: CDR1 LGHNA, CDR2 YNFKEQ. CDR3 size: 13 residues. The germline V and J ends were trimmed by 0 bases and 2 bases, with 5 bases remaining between them. The CDR3 DNA reads as TGTGCCAGCAGCCAAGAGAGAGCCTACGAGCAGTACTTC. Its translation: CASSQERAYEQYF.

The chain joins TRBV5-1 to TRBJ1-6, with a tentative D call TRBD1 (5 bases). This CDR3 comprises 17 residues. Germline CDR1 and CDR2: SGHRS and YFSETQ. V lost 5 bases, J lost 9 bases, and 24 bases lay in between. The CDR3 region is CASSYDRGTHLSSPLHF. Here the CDR3 DNA reads TGCGCCAGCAGTTACGACAGAGGCACCCACTTAAGTTCACCCCTCCACTTT.

The chain carries TRBV10-3 and TRBJ2-3, with D possibly being TRBD1 (6 bases). V was clipped by 8 bases and J by 6 bases, with 12 bases between them. CDR3 size: 12 residues. CDR1 and CDR2 (germline): ENHRY, SYGVKD. The CDR3 nucleotides read TGTGCCATCGGGGGCACTTTGGATACGCAGTATTTT. Its protein is CAIGGTLDTQYF.

This clone has just a few counts. V and J are TRBV5-4 and TRBJ1-2; the D gene is possibly TRBD1 (5 bases). There are 15 residues in the CDR3. CDR1 SGHNT and CDR2 YYREEE come from the germline V gene (reference sequence). Trimming took off 4 bases at V and 3 bases at J, with 16 bases between the two ends. Here the CDR3 DNA reads TGTGCCAGCAGCAACACAGGTCGGAGGGACTATGGCTACACCTTC. This gives the protein CASSNTGRRDYGYTF.

The chain joins TRBV18 to TRBJ2-1; no definite D call. Trimming removed 6 bases at V and 0 bases at J, with 12 bases between. CDR3 length: 15 residues. Germline CDR1 is KGHSH and CDR2 is LQKENI. The CDR3 sequence: CASSRQPSSYNEQFF. The CDR3 bases are TGTGCCAGCTCGCGGCAGCCGAGCTCCTACAATGAGCAGTTCTTC.

The CDR3 loop reads CASSLRDRNEKLFF. Written as DNA, the CDR3 is TGTGCCAGCAGCTTAAGGGACAGAAATGAAAAACTGTTTTTT. J is TRBJ1-4 and V is TRBV7-8; 7 bases line up with TRBD1. Germline CDR1 SGHVS, CDR2 FQNEAQ. Losses at the gene ends were 2 bases for V and 5 bases for J; bases not matched to a gene: 2. CDR3 length equals 14 residues.

The chain links TRBV9 to TRBJ2-3; a possible D gene is TRBD2 (6 bases). The CDR3 sequence is 18 residues long. Trimming left V 0 bases short and J 2 bases short, with 19 bases between. Germline assignment: CDR1 SGDLS and CDR2 YYNGEE. The CDR3 spells CASSVAPGSGLVTDTQYF. The CDR3 nucleotides are TGTGCCAGCAGCGTAGCACCTGGGTCGGGACTTGTCACAGATACGCAGTATTTT.

The chain has TRBV10-3 and TRBJ2-7; 13 nucleotides match TRBD2. Losses at the gene ends were 6 bases for V and 4 bases for J; bases not matched to a gene: 0. This CDR3 is built from 13 residues. The germline V gene encodes CDR1 ENHRY and CDR2 SYGVKD. CDR3 loop: CAIRGLAGYEQYF. The CDR3 DNA reads as TGTGCCATCAGGGGACTAGCGGGATACGAGCAGTACTTC.

This clone was picked up a small number of times. The chain uses TRBV14 and TRBJ1-4; 7 bases fit TRBD1. The J segment lost 5 bases and the V segment lost 1 base, leaving 16 bases of the junction unmatched. This CDR3 comprises 19 residues. CDR1 is SGHDN, CDR2 FVKESK, per germline. CDR3 loop: CASSQGVSTSGTDNEKLFF. Written as DNA, the CDR3 is TGTGCCAGCAGCCAAGGGGTCAGTACCTCCGGGACAGACAATGAAAAACTGTTTTTT.

CDR3 nucleotides: TGTGCCAGCACGACAGGAAACTCCTACGAGCAGTACTTC. This translates into CASTTGNSYEQYF. The chain uses TRBV7-9 and TRBJ2-7; TRBD1 is a possible D gene (6 bases). The CDR3 has 13 amino acids. Germline V CDR1 and CDR2: SEHNR, FQNEAQ (reference sequence). V was trimmed by 7 bases and J by 0 bases, leaving 10 bases between them.

The chain employs TRBV5-1 and TRBJ2-7, with D maybe TRBD1 (5 bases). CDR1 SGHRS and CDR2 YFSETQ come from the germline V gene. The CDR3 sequence is 17 residues long. Trimming removed 0 bases from V and 1 base from J, with 17 bases in between. CDR3 nucleotides: TGCGCCAGCAGCTTGGAGGTACGAAGGGGCGGATCCTACGAGCAGTACTTC. This codes for CASSLEVRRGGSYEQYF.

The chain carries TRBV28 and TRBJ2-1; weak D call: TRBD2 (6 bases). V was clipped by 1 base and J by 0 bases, with 10 bases between them. Germline CDR1 MDHEN, CDR2 SYDVKM. The CDR3 loop spans 16 amino acids. CDR3 loop: CASSLYGSGSYNEQFF. In nucleotides, the CDR3 is TGTGCCAGCAGTTTATACGGGAGTGGCTCCTACAATGAGCAGTTCTTC.

This clone was recorded once. The CDR3 region is CASSPWDRVNTEAFF. CDR3 in DNA: TGTGCCAGCAGTCCCTGGGACAGAGTGAACACTGAAGCTTTCTTT. The J gene is TRBJ1-1, the V gene TRBV27; TRBD1 matches at 7 bases. The CDR3 runs to 15 residues. Germline V lookup: CDR1 MNHEY, CDR2 SMNVEV (reference sequence). V shed 5 bases, J shed 0 bases, and the junction held 6 bases outside the gene matches.

This clone was recorded a few times. The V and J genes are TRBV29-1 and TRBJ2-1; D possibly corresponds to TRBD1 (6 bases). CDR1 is SQVTM, CDR2 ANQGSEA, per germline. The CDR3 is made up of 13 amino acids. Trimming left V 5 bases short and J 9 bases short, with 17 bases between. CDR3: CSVRTDSGGEQFF. The CDR3 region has the DNA TGCAGCGTTCGGACGGACAGTGGTGGTGAGCAGTTCTTC.

The rearrangement joins TRBV5-5 to TRBJ1-4; D is ambiguous. CDR3 length equals 14 residues. CDR1 is SGHKS and CDR2 is YYEKEE in the germline V gene (reference sequence). The V and J ends lost 7 bases and 8 bases respectively, with 18 bases between them. The CDR3 region has the DNA TGTGCCAGCGGAGGCTGGACTGATTGGGAAAAACTGTTTTTT. It is translated as CASGGWTDWEKLFF.